Each of the 28 T cell receptor beta chains below was sequenced from the same sample in a study of immune heterogeneity within non-small cell lung tumors. Bulk tumor genomic DNA, roughly 590 ng per sample, was used as template. Far-apart biopsies, several per primary tumor, were taken during surgery. Untreated, newly diagnosed non-small cell lung cancer patients underwent curative surgery. TCR beta CDR3 amplification used multiplex PCR with 32 V and 13 J primers. TCRdb ran MiXCR on the multiplex PCR reads and lists one entry per CDR3 protein. The data hold some 30,000 distinct CDR3 sequences, with about 29% observed a single time. The specimen sequenced was lung tumor tissue. The receptors shown here come from a man between 40 and 49 years old with non-small cell lung cancer.

This clonotype was found once. The genes are TRBV28 and TRBJ2-1; 8 bases line up with TRBD1. CDR3 length: 18 residues. V dropped 6 bases and J dropped 3; count of bases not matched to a gene: 16. Per the germline V gene, CDR1 is MDHEN and CDR2 is SYDVKM. This chain's CDR3 is CASRRGQGPLYYYNEQFF. As DNA, the CDR3 is TGTGCCAGCAGAAGAGGACAGGGCCCTCTTTATTACTACAATGAGCAGTTCTTC. Full variable domain (outside the CDR3, taken from reference TRBV28 and TRBJ2-1): DVKVTQSSRYLVKRTGEKVFLECVQDMDHENMFWYRQDPGLGLRLIYFSYDVKMKEKGDIPEGYSVSREKKERFSLILESASTNQTSMYLCASRRGQGPLYYYNEQFFGPGTRLTVL.

This clonotype was counted between two and nine times. This chain connects TRBV18 to TRBJ1-2; possibly TRBD1 for D (6 bases). Trimming took off 5 bases at V and 2 bases at J, with 15 bases between the two ends. Germline V CDR1 and CDR2: KGHSH, LQKENI. The CDR3 runs to 15 residues. The CDR3 sequence: CASSSADRRNYGYTF. Written as DNA, the CDR3 is TGTGCCAGCTCAAGTGCCGACAGGAGGAACTATGGCTACACCTTC.

As concerns this clonotype: The germline gene is not matched at one end of the junction; a read error may be the cause. The rearrangement uses TRBV29-1 and TRBJ2-7; 12 positions match TRBD2. Germline CDR1 is SQVTM and CDR2 is ANQGSEA. The CDR3 extends over 14 amino acids. In nucleotides, the CDR3 is TGCGGCGTGTTGACTAGCGGGGGTTTTTACGAGCAGTACTTC. Translation: CGVLTSGGFYEQYF.

This clonotype was detected only a few times. The chain joins TRBV20-1 to TRBJ2-2, with 12 bases aligning to TRBD2. V was pared by 5 bases and J by 7 bases, with 11 bases of the junction left unmatched. The germline V gene has CDR1 DFQATT and CDR2 SNEGSKA (reference sequence). There are 16 residues in the CDR3. The CDR3 nucleotides read TGCAGTGCTGGGGCTAGCGGGAGGGCCGGTGGCGGGGAGCTGTTTTTT. Protein: CSAGASGRAGGGELFF.

This clonotype was counted a few times. In DNA form, the CDR3 reads TGTGCCAGCAGCGTAGGATTTTGGGCCTCCGATACGCAGTATTTT. Protein product: CASSVGFWASDTQYF. The chain links TRBV9 to TRBJ2-3; D is unclear. Germline V CDR1 and CDR2: SGDLS, YYNGEE. The V gene lost 0 bases and the J gene lost 6 bases, with 14 bases spanning the gap. The CDR3 extends over 15 amino acids.

This clonotype was seen ten or more times. The chain is built from TRBV20-1 and TRBJ1-5; tentative D call: TRBD1 (5 bases). V shed 3 bases and J shed 0 bases, with 21 bases lying between them. This CDR3 spans 18 amino acids. Germline V gives CDR1 DFQATT, CDR2 SNEGSKA (reference sequence). This CDR3 reads CSASLPGPGGYSNQPQHF. CDR3 sequence (DNA): TGCAGTGCTAGTCTCCCGGGGCCGGGCGGTTATAGCAATCAGCCCCAGCATTTT.

The chain links TRBV24-1 to TRBJ1-2; the match to TRBD1 covers 9 bases. Trimming removed 9 bases from V and 13 bases from J; junction bases left unmatched: 14. CDR1 is KGHDR, CDR2 SFDVKD, per germline. This CDR3 contains 13 residues. The CDR3 loop reads CATQDRGGVVITF. The CDR3, as DNA: TGTGCCACCCAGGACAGGGGAGGAGTGGTTATCACCTTC.

This clonotype was counted ten times or more. This chain connects TRBV20-1 to TRBJ1-2; 7 positions agree with TRBD1. The CDR3 is made up of 13 amino acids. With 3 bases clipped from V and 4 bases from J, the junction kept 5 bases outside the gene matches. Germline V gives CDR1 DFQATT, CDR2 SNEGSKA (reference sequence). The CDR3 coding sequence is TGCAGTGCTAGTCAGGGGGGAGGCTATGGCTACACCTTC. Translation: CSASQGGGYGYTF.

Ten or more counts support this clonotype. V and J are TRBV7-3 and TRBJ2-3; 16 bases fit TRBD2. This CDR3 spans 22 amino acids. The V gene end was trimmed by 2 bases and the J gene end by 1 base; junction bases not matched to a gene: 15. Per germline, CDR1 SGHTA and CDR2 FQGTGA. The CDR3 spells CASSLRQPLGLAGGPGTDTQYF. DNA for the CDR3: TGTGCCAGCAGCTTACGGCAACCTTTGGGACTAGCGGGAGGGCCTGGCACAGATACGCAGTATTTT.

Concerning this clonotype: A clone one base away is much larger, so this may be a read error. The V call is TRBV12-3 or TRBV12-4, the J call TRBJ1-4, with D possibly TRBD1 on 6 matching bases. CDR3 size: 12 residues. CDR3 protein: CASSPTGERLFF. The DNA of the CDR3 is TGTGCCAGCAGCCCGACAGGTGAAAGACTGTTTTTT.

Points on this clonotype: A read error may be the cause here, since a much bigger clone is one base away. The chain has TRBV24-1 and TRBJ2-7; D possibly corresponds to TRBD1 (6 bases). The CDR3 runs 18 residues. The germline gives CDR1 KGHDR, CDR2 SFDVKD. V lost 3 bases, J lost 5 bases, and 25 bases lay in between. CDR3 sequence (DNA): TGTGCCACCAGTGATCTGACCACGACAGGTCCTAAGATCGACGAGCAGTACTTC. Its protein is CATSDLTTTGPKIDEQYF.

This clonotype has more than one count but fewer than ten. The chain has TRBV25-1 and TRBJ2-2; D not certain. In germline, CDR1 is MGHDK, CDR2 SYGVNS. This CDR3 is 13 amino acids long. Trimming removed 7 bases from V and 0 bases from J, with 6 bases in between. DNA of the CDR3: TGTGCCAGCACCCACGCGAACACCGGGGAGCTGTTTTTT. It codes for CASTHANTGELFF.

The V call is TRBV9, the J call TRBJ1-4, with D possibly matching TRBD1 (5 bases). The CDR3 has 14 residues. V lost 4 bases to trimming and J lost 5 bases, with 12 bases between them. Germline V gene data show CDR1 as SGDLS and CDR2 as YYNGEE. The CDR3 DNA sequence: TGTGCCAGCAGCCCCGGGACTGGCAATGAAAAACTGTTTTTT. Translating gives CASSPGTGNEKLFF.

This clonotype was seen a handful of times. The chain combines TRBV28 with TRBJ2-3; TRBD1 might be the D (5 bases). V dropped 5 bases and J dropped 4 bases, with 13 bases sitting between them. CDR3 length: 14 residues. CDR1 and CDR2 (germline): MDHEN, SYDVKM. The CDR3 bases are TGTGCCAGCAGTCCCCGACAGATATCAGATACGCAGTATTTT. This translates into CASSPRQISDTQYF.

The sample holds many counts of this clonotype. The chain employs TRBV10-3 and TRBJ2-5, with 9 bases identical to TRBD2. Germline V CDR1 and CDR2: ENHRY, SYGVKD. V shed 3 bases and J 4 bases; nucleotides not matched to a gene: 9. The CDR3 extends over 16 amino acids. CDR3 sequence (DNA): TGTGCCATCAGTGACCCGGGACTAGCCTTGGGAGAGACCCAGTACTTC. This encodes CAISDPGLALGETQYF.

By share, this clonotype counts as medium-sized. The J gene is TRBJ1-5, the V gene TRBV20-1; maybe TRBD1 (6 bases). Trimming stripped 1 base from V and 0 bases from J, with 13 bases between. The V gene's germline CDR1 is DFQATT and CDR2 SNEGSKA (reference sequence). The CDR3 has 16 residues. Written as DNA, the CDR3 is TGCAGTGCTAGAGCAGGGGCTGGCTATAGCAATCAGCCCCAGCATTTT. Translation: CSARAGAGYSNQPQHF.

This clonotype was detected a few times. This chain joins TRBV18 and TRBJ2-6; 8 nucleotides match TRBD1. CDR3 length: 18 residues. Germline V gene data show CDR1 as KGHSH and CDR2 as LQKENI. V lost 5 bases to trimming and J lost 2 bases; unmatched junction nucleotides: 11. The CDR3 nucleotides are TGTGCCAGCTCAAGATCGGACAGGGTCACGGCTGGGGCCAACGTCCTGACTTTC. Translated, it gives CASSRSDRVTAGANVLTF.

Ten or more counts support this clonotype. J is TRBJ1-3 and V is TRBV2; D unresolved. There are 15 residues in the CDR3. In germline, CDR1 is SNHLY, CDR2 FYNNEI. Trimming took 3 bases from V and 6 from J, leaving 15 bases between them. The chain's CDR3 is CASSDLGSWENTIYF. CDR3 bases: TGTGCCAGCAGTGATCTGGGTTCCTGGGAAAACACCATATATTTT.

This chain links TRBV12-3 or TRBV12-4 with TRBJ2-1; TRBD2 matches 13 bases. The DNA end is a closer match to TRBJ2-7, so the J assignment may be wrong. This CDR3 is built from 15 residues. In DNA form, the CDR3 reads TGTGCCAGCAGTGGACTAGCGGGAGAAAGCAATGAGCAGTACTTC. Translating gives CASSGLAGESNEQYF.

With regard to this clonotype: It may be a read error: a sequence one base away is much more abundant. The V and J genes are TRBV3-1 and TRBJ2-3, with D tentatively TRBD2 (6 bases). The CDR3 contains 14 residues. Germline V gives CDR1 LGHDT, CDR2 YNNKEL (reference sequence). CDR3 in amino acids: CSSSLGGGTDTQYF. In nucleotides, the CDR3 is TGTTCCAGCAGCCTGGGCGGGGGCACAGATACGCAGTATTTT.

This clonotype was detected many times. The rearrangement joins TRBV9 to TRBJ1-2; 7 nucleotides line up with TRBD1. CDR1 SGDLS and CDR2 YYNGEE come from the germline V gene. J lost 7 bases, V lost 1 base, and 10 bases had no gene match. This CDR3 has 15 residues. The CDR3 reads CASSVLTGDIGGYTF. CDR3 coding DNA: TGTGCCAGCAGCGTATTAACAGGGGATATCGGTGGCTACACCTTC.

This clonotype was seen only a few times. The rearrangement links TRBV18 to TRBJ2-3; 8 nucleotides agree with TRBD2. Germline CDR1 and CDR2: KGHSH and LQKENI. The junction had 2 bases not matched to a gene; V was cut back by 2 bases and J by 4 bases. The CDR3 loop spans 14 amino acids. The CDR3 region is CASSPSGRADTQYF. Written as DNA, the CDR3 is TGTGCCAGCTCACCAAGCGGGAGAGCAGATACGCAGTATTTT.

With respect to this clonotype: A much larger clone differs from this one at a single base, so this may be a read error. CDR3 in amino acids: CATSLEAGSYEQYF. CDR3 bases: TGTGCCACCAGCTTAGAGGCAGGTTCCTACGAGCAGTACTTC. The chain employs TRBV11-3 and TRBJ2-7; no firm D call. This CDR3 comprises 14 residues. Germline V gene sequence: CDR1 SGHNT, CDR2 YENEEA. Looking up the rest from reference TRBV11-3 and TRBJ2-7 gives the full variable domain: EAGVVQSPRYKIIEKKQPVAFWCNPISGHNTLYWYLQNLGQGPELLIRYENEEAVDDSQLPKDRFSAERLKGVDSTLKIQPAELGDSAVYLCATSLEAGSYEQYFGPGTRLTVT.

The chain employs TRBV5-6 and TRBJ1-3; 8 bases are a match to TRBD1. V lost 1 base, J lost 11 bases, and 5 bases stayed unmatched. The CDR3 is 13 residues long. Per the germline V gene, CDR1 is SGHDT and CDR2 is YYEEEE. The CDR3 DNA reads as TGTGCCAGCAGCTTGAGCCGGACAGGGCCCATATATTTT. It encodes CASSLSRTGPIYF.

The rearrangement joins TRBV4-3 to TRBJ1-1; D is ambiguous. The germline V gene encodes CDR1 LGHNA and CDR2 YSLEER. This CDR3 region has 15 residues. Between the trimmed V and J ends, which lost 0 bases and 3 bases, there was a span of 11 bases. The CDR3 nucleotides read TGCGCCAGCAGCCAAGATGGTGTCGGGTACACTGAAGCTTTCTTT. Translated: CASSQDGVGYTEAFF.

The rearrangement joins TRBV5-6 to TRBJ1-2; D may be TRBD1 (6 bases). Trimming took off 0 bases at V and 7 bases at J, with 13 bases between the two ends. Germline-derived CDR1 and CDR2 are SGHDT and YYEEEE. The CDR3 extends over 14 amino acids. CDR3 in amino acids: CASSLGGGAGGYTF. For the CDR3, the DNA is TGTGCCAGCAGCTTGGGGGGGGGGGCCGGTGGCTACACCTTC.

The rearrangement uses TRBV5-1 and TRBJ2-5, with D tentatively TRBD2 (5 bases). Trimming pared 1 base from V and 3 bases from J, leaving 10 bases between. Germline-derived CDR1 and CDR2 are SGHRS and YFSETQ. The CDR3 totals 14 residues. In DNA, the CDR3 is TGCGCCAGCAGCTTGAACGGGAACGAAGAGACCCAGTACTTC. It translates to CASSLNGNEETQYF. Full variable domain (missing parts from reference TRBV5-1 and TRBJ2-5): KAGVTQTPRYLIKTRGQQVTLSCSPISGHRSVSWYQQTPGQGLQFLFEYFSETQRNKGNFPGRFSGRQFSNSRSEMNVSTLELGDSALYLCASSLNGNEETQYFGPGTRLLVL.

This clonotype has only one observation. At one end the junction does not follow the germline gene, possibly because of a read error. V is TRBV7-9 and J is TRBJ2-4; D not resolved. The CDR3 length is 13 residues. Germline CDR1 SEHNR, CDR2 FQNEAQ (reference sequence). CDR3 bases: TGTGTCAGCAGACCCGACGGACCAAACATTCAGTACTTC. Protein: CVSRPDGPNIQYF.